The 5 T cell receptor beta chains given below trace back to one sample, sequenced in a study of cytomegalovirus exposure and HLA in healthy donors. Assay: immunoSEQ multiplex PCR; the TCRdb copy retains only in-frame clones and omits some. The sample consists of roughly 270,000 clones, more than 75% of them appearing once. The source material was PBMCs. The origin of the receptors is a woman under 30 in good health and CMV-seronegative.

In its sample, this clone was seen a few times. The chain's CDR3 is CASKETGGDYGYTF. CDR3 nucleotides: TGTGCCAGCAAGGAGACAGGGGGCGACTATGGCTACACCTTC. The V call is TRBV6-1, the J call TRBJ1-2, with 10 bases that match TRBD1. The germline gives CDR1 MNHNS, CDR2 SASEGT. The CDR3 extends over 14 amino acids. Trimming took 7 bases from V and 3 from J; bases not matched to a gene: 5.

J is TRBJ2-7 and V is TRBV27; 10 bases line up with TRBD2. V was pared by 6 bases and J by 3 bases, with 5 bases of the junction left unmatched. The CDR3 extends over 14 amino acids. The germline V gene encodes CDR1 MNHEY and CDR2 SMNVEV (reference sequence). In nucleotides, the CDR3 is TGTGCCAGCAGGCTATCTAGCGGGGGCTACGAGCAGTACTTC. Its translation: CASRLSSGGYEQYF.

The V call is TRBV28, the J call TRBJ2-7; 7 nucleotides line up with TRBD1. CDR3 size: 18 residues. Losses at the gene ends were 6 bases for V and 3 bases for J; bases not matched to a gene: 20. Germline assignment: CDR1 MDHEN and CDR2 SYDVKM. The DNA for the CDR3 is TGTGCCAGCAGCCAAGGAATAGTACGGGGACAGACACACTACGAGCAGTACTTC. Its translation: CASSQGIVRGQTHYEQYF.

With regard to this clone: An end of the junction differs from the germline gene, which may be a read error. The V and J genes are TRBV12-5 and TRBJ2-7, with TRBD1 matching 9 bases. This CDR3 spans 11 amino acids. CDR1 and CDR2 from the germline V gene are LGHNT and FRNRAP. CDR3 loop: CASGSRTGETF. For the CDR3, the DNA is TGTGCTAGTGGTTCACGGACAGGGGAAACCTTC.

The chain links TRBV4-3 to TRBJ2-4; 8 bases match TRBD2. CDR1 and CDR2 (germline): LGHNA, YSLEER. Germline trimming cut 1 base from V and 3 bases from J; bases unmatched to any gene: 8. CDR3 length: 17 amino acids. DNA of the CDR3: TGCGCCAGCAGCCAAGTAGCGGGAAGCATCGACAAAAACATTCAGTACTTC. Protein: CASSQVAGSIDKNIQYF.